Described below is a single TCR beta chain sequence and its context. The source of the sample is a study of blood T cell repertoires in COVID-19. The germline CDR1 and CDR2 sequences are KGHSH and LQKENI. The V gene end was trimmed by 0 bases and the J gene end by 0 bases; junction bases not matched to a gene: 9. There are 18 residues in the CDR3. TCRdb keeps only in-frame clones here, not all; method: immunoSEQ multiplex PCR. The sample has approximately 220,000 clones; 80% to 90% are singletons. Clinical history reported by participants formed the basis on which cohorts were assigned. The receptor was isolated from a woman younger than 30 in a cohort exposed to, infected with or recovered from COVID-19 (not recorded which). Sequencing was performed on PBMCs or T cells enriched from blood (not recorded which). The rearrangement joins TRBV18 to TRBJ2-7; 9 positions match TRBD1. This CDR3 reads CASSPPVWGQGHSYEQYF. CDR3 sequence (DNA): TGTGCCAGCTCACCACCGGTCTGGGGACAGGGACACTCCTACGAGCAGTACTTC.